This T cell receptor beta chain was profiled in a study of monozygotic twins with inflammatory bowel disease. CDR3 size: 18 residues. Germline V gives CDR1 SGHAT, CDR2 FQDESV (reference sequence). One entry per CDR3 protein, without DNA, is what TCRdb gives after re-calling the 5' RACE reads. The clone table shows about 450,000 distinct CDR3 sequences, with the ten largest holding about 2.6%. The clonotype was recovered from a human donor with ulcerative colitis or Crohn's disease, or a healthy co-twin of an affected twin (not recorded which). The sample comprised blood. The chain has TRBV11-1 and TRBJ1-6; the TCRdb call, TRBD1, lacks DNA for checking. The CDR3 loop reads CASSPSGGAQDYNSPLHF.